Shown below are 9 T cell receptor beta chains from a single sample sequenced in a study of T-cell memory formation after mild COVID-19. TCRdb processed the 5' RACE reads anew with MiXCR; each CDR3 protein has one entry. The sample has approximately 350,000 distinct CDR3 sequences, approximately 12% seen once. The specimen was PBMCs or a T cell subset sorted from them (not recorded which). These receptors were taken from a man between 18 and 35 years old who had mild COVID-19 (a few samples of this study predate the infection). Cell type and time point are not known.

This clonotype occurred many times. The genes are TRBV5-1 and TRBJ2-1; 9 bases fit TRBD2. The V gene end was trimmed by 4 bases and the J gene end by 5 bases; junction bases not matched to a gene: 7. The CDR3 covers 15 residues. CDR1 is SGHRS and CDR2 is YFSETQ in the germline V gene. CDR3 region: CASSPLAGRNNEQFF. CDR3 nucleotide sequence: TGCGCCAGCAGCCCTCTAGCGGGGAGGAACAATGAGCAGTTCTTC.

CDR3 in amino acids: CSVEFTMGGTAKNIQYF. The CDR3 nucleotides are TGCAGCGTTGAGTTCACCATGGGGGGGACAGCCAAAAACATTCAGTACTTC. The chain links TRBV29-1 to TRBJ2-4; 7 nucleotides line up with TRBD2. V dropped 3 bases and J dropped 0; count of bases not matched to a gene: 11. The CDR3 runs 17 residues. CDR1 is SQVTM and CDR2 is ANQGSEA in the germline V gene.

This clonotype has a count of ten or more. The chain carries TRBV7-6 and TRBJ2-2; 12 bases are shared with TRBD2. The CDR3 is made up of 18 amino acids. J was trimmed by 4 bases and V by 0 bases; bases with no gene match: 6. CDR1 is SGHVS, CDR2 FNYEAQ, per germline. The CDR3 spells CASSLAWTSGARTGELFF. CDR3 in DNA: TGTGCCAGCAGCTTAGCGTGGACTAGCGGGGCCCGCACCGGGGAGCTGTTTTTT.

The J gene is TRBJ2-4, the V gene TRBV6-1; TRBD1 might be the D (6 bases). The V gene lost 3 bases and the J gene lost 7 bases, with 10 bases spanning the gap. CDR1 and CDR2 from the germline V gene are MNHNS and SASEGT. The CDR3 runs 13 residues. The CDR3 nucleotides are TGTGCCAGCAGTGATGTAAGGGGGAACATTCAGTACTTC. The encoded protein is CASSDVRGNIQYF.

This clonotype has more than one count but fewer than ten. The chain combines TRBV5-1 with TRBJ2-7; 10 nucleotides align to TRBD2. The CDR3 runs 17 residues. Germline V gives CDR1 SGHRS, CDR2 YFSETQ. V gave up 0 bases and J gave up 3 bases; unmatched junction bases: 9. CDR3: CASSLGLAGANNYEQYV. The CDR3 nucleotides read TGCGCCAGCAGCTTGGGTCTAGCGGGGGCCAACAACTACGAGCAGTACGTC.

This clonotype was seen repeatedly, ten times or more. The J gene is TRBJ2-2, the V gene TRBV12-3 or TRBV12-4, with a possible D match to TRBD1 (5 bases). The V and J ends lost 3 bases and 0 bases respectively, with 8 bases between them. CDR3 length equals 15 residues. The CDR3 DNA follows: TGTGCCAGCAGTTTTCAGGGATCGAACACCGGGGAGCTGTTTTTT. The encoded protein is CASSFQGSNTGELFF.

There are a few counts of this clonotype. The chain carries TRBV5-5 and TRBJ1-1; D unclear. CDR1 is SGHKS, CDR2 YYEKEE, per germline (reference sequence). V was shortened by 4 bases and J by 5 bases, with 6 bases between the two germline ends. The CDR3 spans 11 residues. The CDR3 spells CASSRWTEAFF. The DNA for the CDR3 is TGTGCCAGCAGCAGATGGACTGAAGCTTTCTTT.

V gene TRBV6-5 combines with J gene TRBJ2-5, with D possibly being TRBD1 or TRBD2 (6 bases each). Per the germline V gene, CDR1 is MNHEY and CDR2 is SVGAGI. With 6 bases removed from V and 1 base from J, the gap between germline ends came to 15 bases. The CDR3 sequence is 15 residues long. The CDR3 nucleotides read TGTGCCAGCAGCCGCGCCGGGGGCATCCAAGAGACCCAGTACTTC. It yields the protein CASSRAGGIQETQYF.

This clonotype showed up many times. V is TRBV5-1 and J is TRBJ2-1, with D perhaps assigned TRBD1 or TRBD2 (5 bases each). Germline CDR1 is SGHRS and CDR2 is YFSETQ. V lost 1 base to trimming and J lost 10 bases, with 6 bases between them. This CDR3 has 11 amino acids. The CDR3: CASSLWGEQFF. The CDR3 nucleotides are TGCGCCAGCAGCTTGTGGGGGGAGCAGTTCTTC. Supplemented by reference TRBV5-1 and TRBJ2-1, the full variable domain reads KAGVTQTPRYLIKTRGQQVTLSCSPISGHRSVSWYQQTPGQGLQFLFEYFSETQRNKGNFPGRFSGRQFSNSRSEMNVSTLELGDSALYLCASSLWGEQFFGPGTRLTVL.